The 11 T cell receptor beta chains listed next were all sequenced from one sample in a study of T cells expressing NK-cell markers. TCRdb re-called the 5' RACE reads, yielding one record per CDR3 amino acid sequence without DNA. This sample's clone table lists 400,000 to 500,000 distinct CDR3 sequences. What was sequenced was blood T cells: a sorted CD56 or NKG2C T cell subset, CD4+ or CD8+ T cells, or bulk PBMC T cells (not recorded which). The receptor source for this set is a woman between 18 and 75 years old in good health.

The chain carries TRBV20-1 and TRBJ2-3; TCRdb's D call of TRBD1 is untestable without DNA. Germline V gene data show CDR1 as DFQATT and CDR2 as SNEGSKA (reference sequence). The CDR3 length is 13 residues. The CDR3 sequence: CSAGQGIADTQYF.

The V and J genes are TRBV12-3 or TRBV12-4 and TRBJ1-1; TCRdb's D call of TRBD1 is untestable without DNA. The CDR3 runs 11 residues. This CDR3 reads CASRQGLAAFF.

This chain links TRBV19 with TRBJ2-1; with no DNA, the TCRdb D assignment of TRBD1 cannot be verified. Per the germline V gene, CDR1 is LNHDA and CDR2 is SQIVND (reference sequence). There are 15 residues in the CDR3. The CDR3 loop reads CASRMIRRGSNEQFF.

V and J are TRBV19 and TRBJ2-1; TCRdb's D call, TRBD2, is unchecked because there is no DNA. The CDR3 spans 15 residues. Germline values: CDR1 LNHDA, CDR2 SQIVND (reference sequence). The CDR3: CASSIGERGYNEQFF.

The CDR3 is CSAQRAGTMNTEAFF. V is TRBV20-1 and J is TRBJ1-1. The CDR3 loop spans 15 amino acids. Germline loops: CDR1 DFQATT, CDR2 SNEGSKA (reference sequence).

The CDR3 sequence: CASSSGGDLRPLHF. V gene TRBV11-2 combines with J gene TRBJ1-6. The V gene's germline CDR1 is SGHAT and CDR2 FQNNGV. CDR3 size: 14 residues.

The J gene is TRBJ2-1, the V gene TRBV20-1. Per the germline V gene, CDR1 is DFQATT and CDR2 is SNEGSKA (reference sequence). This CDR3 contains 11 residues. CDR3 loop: CSAGLANEQFF.

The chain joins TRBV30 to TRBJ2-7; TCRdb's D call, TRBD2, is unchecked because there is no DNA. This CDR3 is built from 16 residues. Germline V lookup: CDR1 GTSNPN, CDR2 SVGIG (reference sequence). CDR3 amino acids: CAFDGTSAMSSYEQYF. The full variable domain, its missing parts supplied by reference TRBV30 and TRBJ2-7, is SQTIHQWPATLVQPVGSPLSLECTVEGTSNPNLYWYRQAAGRGLQLLFYSVGIGQISSEVPQNLSASRPQDRQFILSSKKLLLSDSGFYLCAFDGTSAMSSYEQYFGPGTRLTVT.

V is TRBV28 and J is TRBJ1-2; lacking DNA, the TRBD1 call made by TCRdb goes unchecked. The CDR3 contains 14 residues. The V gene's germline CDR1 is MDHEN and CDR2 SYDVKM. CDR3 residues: CASSVPGTAYGYTF.

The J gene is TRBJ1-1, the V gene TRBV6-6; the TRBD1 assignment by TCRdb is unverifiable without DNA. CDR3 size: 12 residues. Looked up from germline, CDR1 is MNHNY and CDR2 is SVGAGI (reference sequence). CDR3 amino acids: CAITGGDRKAFF.

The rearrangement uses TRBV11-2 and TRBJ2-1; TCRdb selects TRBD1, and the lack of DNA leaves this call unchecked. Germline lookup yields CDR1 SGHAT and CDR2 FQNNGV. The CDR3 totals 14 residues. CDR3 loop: CDSSSETGKNEQFF.